This T cell receptor beta chain comes out of a study of T-cell memory formation after mild COVID-19. This clonotype was seen at least ten times. The antigen remains undetermined. The 5'RACE method, run with constant-segment primers, produced TCR alpha and TCR beta cDNA libraries (carrying sample barcodes and UMIs). TCRdb fed the 5' RACE reads into MiXCR, producing one record per CDR3 protein. This sample has approximately 260,000 distinct CDR3 sequences, with more than 15% found just once. Germline V lookup: CDR1 SGHTA, CDR2 FQGNSA. The V end lost 2 bases, the J end lost 7 bases, and 11 bases lay between the germline ends. CDR3 size: 14 residues. Whole-study findings and limits: Contracting CD8+ clones were enriched in EMRA, CD4+ mainly in CM and EM.

The chain links TRBV7-2 to TRBJ2-2; D call uncertain. Material: PBMCs or a T cell subset sorted from them (not recorded which). This clonotype was obtained from a man between 18 and 29 years old who had mild COVID-19 (a few samples of this study predate the infection). Cell type and time point are not known. The CDR3 coding sequence is TGTGCCAGCAGCTTATTTCACACAATCGGGGAGCTGTTTTTT. Translated, it gives CASSLFHTIGELFF. The full variable domain, rest sourced from reference TRBV7-2 and TRBJ2-2, is GAGVSQSPSNKVTEKGKDVELRCDPISGHTALYWYRQSLGQGLEFLIYFQGNSAPDKSGLPSDRFSAERTGGSVSTLTIQRTQQEDSAVYLCASSLFHTIGELFFGEGSRLTVL.